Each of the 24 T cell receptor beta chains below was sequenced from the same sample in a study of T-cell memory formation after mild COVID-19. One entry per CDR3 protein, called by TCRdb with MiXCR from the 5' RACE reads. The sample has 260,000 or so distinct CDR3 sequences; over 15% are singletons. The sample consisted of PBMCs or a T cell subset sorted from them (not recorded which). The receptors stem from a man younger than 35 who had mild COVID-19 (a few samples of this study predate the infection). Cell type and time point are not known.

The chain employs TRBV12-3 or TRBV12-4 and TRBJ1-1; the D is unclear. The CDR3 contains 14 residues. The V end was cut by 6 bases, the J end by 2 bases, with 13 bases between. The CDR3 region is CASRDRTGNTEAFF. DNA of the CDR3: TGTGCCAGCAGGGACCGGACGGGTAACACTGAAGCTTTCTTT.

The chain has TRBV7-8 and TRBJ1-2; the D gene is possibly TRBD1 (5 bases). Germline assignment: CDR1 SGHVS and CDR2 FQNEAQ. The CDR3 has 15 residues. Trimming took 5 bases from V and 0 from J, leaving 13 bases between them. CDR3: CASSPRDGANYGYTF. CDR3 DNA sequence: TGTGCCAGCAGCCCGAGGGACGGAGCTAACTATGGCTACACCTTC.

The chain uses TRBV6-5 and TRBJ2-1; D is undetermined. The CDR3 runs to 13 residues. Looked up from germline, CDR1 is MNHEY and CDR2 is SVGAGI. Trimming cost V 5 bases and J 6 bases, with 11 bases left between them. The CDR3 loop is CASSVSLSNEQFF. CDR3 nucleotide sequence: TGTGCCAGCAGTGTATCCTTGAGCAATGAGCAGTTCTTC.

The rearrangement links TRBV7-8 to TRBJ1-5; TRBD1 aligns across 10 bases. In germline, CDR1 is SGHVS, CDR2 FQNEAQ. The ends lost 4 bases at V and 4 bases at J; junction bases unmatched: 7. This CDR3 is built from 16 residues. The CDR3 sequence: CASSSNRDRGNQPQHF. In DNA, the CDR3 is TGTGCCAGCAGCTCGAACCGGGACAGGGGAAATCAGCCCCAGCATTTT.

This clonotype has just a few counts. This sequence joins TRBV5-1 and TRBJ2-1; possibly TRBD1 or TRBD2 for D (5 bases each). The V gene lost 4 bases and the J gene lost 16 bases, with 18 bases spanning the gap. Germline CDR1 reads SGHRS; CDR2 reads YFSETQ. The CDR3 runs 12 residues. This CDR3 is CASSPGSEGFFF. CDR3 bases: TGCGCCAGCAGCCCAGGGTCAGAGGGCTTTTTCTTC. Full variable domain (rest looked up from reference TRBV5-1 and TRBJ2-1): KAGVTQTPRYLIKTRGQQVTLSCSPISGHRSVSWYQQTPGQGLQFLFEYFSETQRNKGNFPGRFSGRQFSNSRSEMNVSTLELGDSALYLCASSPGSEGFFFGPGTRLTVL.

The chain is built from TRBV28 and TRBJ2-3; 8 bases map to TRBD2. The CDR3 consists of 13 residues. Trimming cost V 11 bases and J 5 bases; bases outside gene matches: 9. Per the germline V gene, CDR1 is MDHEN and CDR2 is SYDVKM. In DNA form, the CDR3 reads TGTGCCGTGACGGGGGGGCATGGAGATACGCAGTATTTT. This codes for CAVTGGHGDTQYF.

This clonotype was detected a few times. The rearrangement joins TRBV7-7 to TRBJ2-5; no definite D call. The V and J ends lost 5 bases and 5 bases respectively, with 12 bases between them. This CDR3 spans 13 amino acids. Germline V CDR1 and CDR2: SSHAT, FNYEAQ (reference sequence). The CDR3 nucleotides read TGTGCCAGCAGCCATCCGGGTCAGGAGACCCAGTACTTC. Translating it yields CASSHPGQETQYF.

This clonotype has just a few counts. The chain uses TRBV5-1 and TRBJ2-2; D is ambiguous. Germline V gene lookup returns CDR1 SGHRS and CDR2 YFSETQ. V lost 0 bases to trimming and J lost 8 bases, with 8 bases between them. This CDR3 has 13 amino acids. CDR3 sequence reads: CASSLEQAGELFF. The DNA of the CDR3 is TGCGCCAGCAGCTTGGAGCAAGCTGGGGAGCTGTTTTTT.

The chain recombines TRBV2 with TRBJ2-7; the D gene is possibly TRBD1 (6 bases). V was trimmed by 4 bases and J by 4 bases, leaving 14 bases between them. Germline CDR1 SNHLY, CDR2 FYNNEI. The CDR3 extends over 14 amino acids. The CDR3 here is CASSVSGAAYEQYF. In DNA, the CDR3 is TGTGCCAGCAGTGTTTCAGGGGCTGCATACGAGCAGTACTTC.

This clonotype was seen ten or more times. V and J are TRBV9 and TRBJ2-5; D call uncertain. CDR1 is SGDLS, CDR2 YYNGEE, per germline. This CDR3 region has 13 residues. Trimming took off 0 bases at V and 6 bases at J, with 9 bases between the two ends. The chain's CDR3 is CASSVALFQTQYF. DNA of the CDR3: TGTGCCAGCAGCGTAGCTCTTTTCCAGACCCAGTACTTC.

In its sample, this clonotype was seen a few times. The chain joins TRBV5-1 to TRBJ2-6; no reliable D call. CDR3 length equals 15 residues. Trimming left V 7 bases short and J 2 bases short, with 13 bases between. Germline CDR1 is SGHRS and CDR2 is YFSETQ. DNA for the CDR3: TGCGCCAGCGGTCCTAGGGATGCTGGGGCCAACGTCCTGACTTTC. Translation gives CASGPRDAGANVLTF.

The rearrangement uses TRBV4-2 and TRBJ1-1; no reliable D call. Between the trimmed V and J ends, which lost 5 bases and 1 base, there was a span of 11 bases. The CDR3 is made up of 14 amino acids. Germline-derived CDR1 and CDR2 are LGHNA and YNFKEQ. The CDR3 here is CASSSRNRNTEAFF. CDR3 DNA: TGTGCCAGCAGCTCCAGAAACAGGAACACTGAAGCTTTCTTT.

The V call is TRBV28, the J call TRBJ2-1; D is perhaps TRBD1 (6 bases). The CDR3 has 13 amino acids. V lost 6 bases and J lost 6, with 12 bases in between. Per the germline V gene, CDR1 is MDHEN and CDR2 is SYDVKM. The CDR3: CASRRGQFNEQFF. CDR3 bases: TGTGCCAGCAGACGTGGACAGTTCAATGAGCAGTTCTTC.

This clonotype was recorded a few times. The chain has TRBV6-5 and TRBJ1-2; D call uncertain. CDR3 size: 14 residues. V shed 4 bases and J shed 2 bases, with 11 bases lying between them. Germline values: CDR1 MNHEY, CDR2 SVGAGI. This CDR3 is CASSSWTGNYGYTF. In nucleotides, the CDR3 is TGTGCCAGCAGTTCTTGGACGGGCAACTATGGCTACACCTTC.

The CDR3 reads CASSYTLKTGGPLDTQYF. DNA of the CDR3: TGTGCCAGCAGTTACACCCTTAAGACGGGGGGGCCACTAGATACGCAGTATTTT. The chain recombines TRBV6-5 with TRBJ2-3; 8 bases align to TRBD2. V was clipped by 2 bases and J by 5 bases; unmatched bases: 15. CDR3 length: 18 amino acids. CDR1 MNHEY and CDR2 SVGAGI come from the germline V gene.

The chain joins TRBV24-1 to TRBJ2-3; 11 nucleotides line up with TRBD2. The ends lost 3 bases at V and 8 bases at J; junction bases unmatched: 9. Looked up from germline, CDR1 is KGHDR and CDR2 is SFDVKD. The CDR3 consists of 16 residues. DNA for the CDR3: TGTGCCACCAGTGATCCCGGGACTAGCGGTAGTCCTACGCAGTATTTT. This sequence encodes CATSDPGTSGSPTQYF.

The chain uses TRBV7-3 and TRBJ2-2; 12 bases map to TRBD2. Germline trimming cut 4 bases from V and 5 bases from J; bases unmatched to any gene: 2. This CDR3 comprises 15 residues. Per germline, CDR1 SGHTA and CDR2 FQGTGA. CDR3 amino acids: CASSYLAGGTGELFF. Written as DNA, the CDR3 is TGTGCCAGCAGCTACCTAGCGGGGGGGACCGGGGAGCTGTTTTTT.

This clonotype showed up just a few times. The CDR3 DNA reads as TGTGCCAGCAGCTTAGGACTAGCGTTTGAGGATACGCAGTATTTT. Translated: CASSLGLAFEDTQYF. The rearrangement uses TRBV7-3 and TRBJ2-3; 9 bases align to TRBD2. Germline V gene sequence: CDR1 SGHTA, CDR2 FQGTGA. Trimming cost V 2 bases and J 6 bases; bases outside gene matches: 6. The CDR3 spans 15 residues. The full variable domain, completed using reference TRBV7-3 and TRBJ2-3, is GAGVSQTPSNKVTEKGKYVELRCDPISGHTALYWYRQSLGQGPEFLIYFQGTGAADDSGLPNDRFFAVRPEGSVSTLKIQRTERGDSAVYLCASSLGLAFEDTQYFGPGTRLTVL.

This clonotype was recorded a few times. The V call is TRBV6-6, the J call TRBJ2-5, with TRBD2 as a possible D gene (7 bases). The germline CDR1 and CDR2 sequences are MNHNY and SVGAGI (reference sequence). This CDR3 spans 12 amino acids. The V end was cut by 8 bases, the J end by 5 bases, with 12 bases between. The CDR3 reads CASGGAFETQYF. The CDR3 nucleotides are TGTGCCAGCGGGGGGGCTTTTGAGACCCAGTACTTC.

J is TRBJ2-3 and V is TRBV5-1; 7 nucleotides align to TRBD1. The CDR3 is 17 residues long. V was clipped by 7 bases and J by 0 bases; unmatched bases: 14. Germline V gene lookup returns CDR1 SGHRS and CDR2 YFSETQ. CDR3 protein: CASRTATGAASTDTQYF. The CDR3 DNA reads TGCGCCAGCCGCACCGCCACAGGGGCGGCTAGCACAGATACGCAGTATTTT.

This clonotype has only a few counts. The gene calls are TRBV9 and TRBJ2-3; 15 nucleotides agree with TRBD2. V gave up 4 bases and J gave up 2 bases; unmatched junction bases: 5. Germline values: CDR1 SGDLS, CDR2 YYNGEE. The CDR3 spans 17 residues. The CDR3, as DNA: TGTGCCAGCAGCCCTCGGACTAGCGGGGGGGCCACAGATACGCAGTATTTT. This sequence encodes CASSPRTSGGATDTQYF.

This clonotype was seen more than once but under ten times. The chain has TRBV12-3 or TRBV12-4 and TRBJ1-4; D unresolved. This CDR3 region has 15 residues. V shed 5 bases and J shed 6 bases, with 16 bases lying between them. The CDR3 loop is CASSTRTEEDEKLFF. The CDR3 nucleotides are TGTGCCAGCAGTACGCGGACGGAGGAGGATGAAAAACTGTTTTTT.

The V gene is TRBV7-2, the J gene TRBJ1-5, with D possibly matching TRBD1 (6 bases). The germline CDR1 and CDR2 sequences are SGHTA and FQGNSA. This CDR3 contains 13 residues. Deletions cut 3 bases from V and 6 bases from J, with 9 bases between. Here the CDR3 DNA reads TGTGCCAGCAGCTTTCGGGGGGCTCAGCCCCAGCATTTT. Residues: CASSFRGAQPQHF.

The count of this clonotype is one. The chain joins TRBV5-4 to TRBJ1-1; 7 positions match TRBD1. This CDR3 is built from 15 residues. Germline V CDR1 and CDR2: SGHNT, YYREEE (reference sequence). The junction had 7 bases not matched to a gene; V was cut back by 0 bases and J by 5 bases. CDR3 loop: CASSLGGRGRTEAFF. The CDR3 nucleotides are TGTGCCAGCAGCTTGGGGGGCAGGGGGAGGACTGAAGCTTTCTTT.